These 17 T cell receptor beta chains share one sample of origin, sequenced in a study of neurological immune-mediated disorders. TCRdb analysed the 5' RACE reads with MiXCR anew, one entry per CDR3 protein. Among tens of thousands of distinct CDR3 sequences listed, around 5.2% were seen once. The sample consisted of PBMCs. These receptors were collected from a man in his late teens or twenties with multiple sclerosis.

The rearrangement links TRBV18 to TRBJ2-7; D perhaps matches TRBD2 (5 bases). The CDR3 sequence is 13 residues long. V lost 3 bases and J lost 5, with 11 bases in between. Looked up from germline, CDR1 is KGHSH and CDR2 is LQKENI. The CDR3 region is CASSPESGDEQYF. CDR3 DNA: TGTGCCAGCTCACCTGAGAGCGGTGACGAGCAGTACTTC. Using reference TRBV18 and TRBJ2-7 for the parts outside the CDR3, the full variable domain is NAGVMQNPRHLVRRRGQEARLRCSPMKGHSHVYWYRQLPEEGLKFMVYLQKENIIDESGMPKERFSAEFPKEGPSILRIQQVVRGDSAAYFCASSPESGDEQYFGPGTRLTVT.

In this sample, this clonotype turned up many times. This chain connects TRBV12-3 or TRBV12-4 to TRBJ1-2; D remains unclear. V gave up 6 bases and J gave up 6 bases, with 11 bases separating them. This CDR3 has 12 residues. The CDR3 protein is CASSSLHDGYTF. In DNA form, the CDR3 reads TGTGCCAGCAGCTCCCTCCACGATGGCTACACCTTC.

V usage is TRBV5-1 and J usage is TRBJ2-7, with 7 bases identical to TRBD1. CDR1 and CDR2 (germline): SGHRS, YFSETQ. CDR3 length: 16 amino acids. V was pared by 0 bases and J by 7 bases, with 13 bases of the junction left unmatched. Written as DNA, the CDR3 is TGCGCCAGCAGCTTGGTCCGGGACAGACGTTTGGAAGAGCAGTACTTC. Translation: CASSLVRDRRLEEQYF. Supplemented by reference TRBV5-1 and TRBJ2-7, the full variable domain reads KAGVTQTPRYLIKTRGQQVTLSCSPISGHRSVSWYQQTPGQGLQFLFEYFSETQRNKGNFPGRFSGRQFSNSRSEMNVSTLELGDSALYLCASSLVRDRRLEEQYFGPGTRLTVT.

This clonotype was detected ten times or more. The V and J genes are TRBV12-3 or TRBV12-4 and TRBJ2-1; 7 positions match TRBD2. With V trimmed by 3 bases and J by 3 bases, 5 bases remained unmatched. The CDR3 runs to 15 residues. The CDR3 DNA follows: TGTGCCAGCAGTTTCAGACTAGCAGTCTACAATGAGCAGTTCTTC. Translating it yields CASSFRLAVYNEQFF.

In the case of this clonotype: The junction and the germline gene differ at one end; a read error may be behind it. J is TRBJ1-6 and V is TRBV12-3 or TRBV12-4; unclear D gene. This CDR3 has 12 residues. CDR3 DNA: TGTGCCAGCAGGGTTGGCAATTCACCCCTCAACTTT. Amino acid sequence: CASRVGNSPLNF.

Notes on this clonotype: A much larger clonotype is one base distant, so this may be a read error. The CDR3 nucleotides read TGTGCCAGACGCTCTAATGAGCAGTTCTTC. This translates into CARRSNEQFF. The rearrangement links TRBV7-9 to TRBJ2-1; D not resolved. The CDR3 spans 10 residues. The V gene lost 9 bases and the J gene lost 7 bases, with 7 bases spanning the gap. The V gene's germline CDR1 is SEHNR and CDR2 FQNEAQ (reference sequence).

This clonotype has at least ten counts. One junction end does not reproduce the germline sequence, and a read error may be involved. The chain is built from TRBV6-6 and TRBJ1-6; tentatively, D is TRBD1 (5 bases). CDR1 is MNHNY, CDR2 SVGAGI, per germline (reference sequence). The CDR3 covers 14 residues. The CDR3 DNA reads TGTGCCAGCAGTTACGTCAGGGAGGTCGAGCCCCTCAACTTT. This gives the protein CASSYVREVEPLNF.

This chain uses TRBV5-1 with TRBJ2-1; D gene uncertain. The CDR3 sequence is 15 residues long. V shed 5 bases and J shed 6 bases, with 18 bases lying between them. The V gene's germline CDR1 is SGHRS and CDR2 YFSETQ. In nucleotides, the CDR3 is TGCGCCAGCAGTCAACGGGCAGGTCTGGGCAATGAGCAGTTCTTC. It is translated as CASSQRAGLGNEQFF.

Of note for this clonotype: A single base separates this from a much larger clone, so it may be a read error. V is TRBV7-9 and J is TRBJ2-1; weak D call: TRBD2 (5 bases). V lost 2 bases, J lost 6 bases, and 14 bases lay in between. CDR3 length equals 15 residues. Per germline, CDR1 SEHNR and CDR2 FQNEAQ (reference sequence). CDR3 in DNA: TGTGCCAGCAGCTTACGGGCTAGAGGGAGCAATGAGCAGTTCTTC. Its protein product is CASSLRARGSNEQFF.

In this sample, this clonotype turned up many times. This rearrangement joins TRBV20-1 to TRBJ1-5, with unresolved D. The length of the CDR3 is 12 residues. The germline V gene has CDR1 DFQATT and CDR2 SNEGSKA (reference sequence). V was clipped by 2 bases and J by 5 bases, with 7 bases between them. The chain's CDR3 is CSARRRDQPQHF. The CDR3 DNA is TGCAGTGCTAGACGAAGGGATCAGCCCCAGCATTTT.

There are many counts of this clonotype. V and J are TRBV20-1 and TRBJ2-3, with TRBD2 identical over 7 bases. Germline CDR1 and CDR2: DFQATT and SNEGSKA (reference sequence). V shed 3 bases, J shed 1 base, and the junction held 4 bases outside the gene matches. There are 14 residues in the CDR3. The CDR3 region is CSARRGGGTDTQYF. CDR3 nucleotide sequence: TGCAGTGCTAGGAGGGGAGGGGGCACAGATACGCAGTATTTT.

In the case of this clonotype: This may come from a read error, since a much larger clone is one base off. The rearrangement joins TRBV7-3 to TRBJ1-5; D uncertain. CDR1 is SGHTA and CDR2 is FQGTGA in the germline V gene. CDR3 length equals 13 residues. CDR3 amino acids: CASSTGGDQPQNF. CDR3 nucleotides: TGTGCCAGCAGCACTGGCGGGGATCAGCCCCAGAATTTT.

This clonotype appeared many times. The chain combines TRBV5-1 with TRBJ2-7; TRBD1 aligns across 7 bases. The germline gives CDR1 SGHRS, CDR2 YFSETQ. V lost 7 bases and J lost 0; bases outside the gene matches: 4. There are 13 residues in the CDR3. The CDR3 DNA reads TGCGCCAGCTCACAGGGGTCCTCCTACGAGCAGTACTTC. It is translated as CASSQGSSYEQYF.

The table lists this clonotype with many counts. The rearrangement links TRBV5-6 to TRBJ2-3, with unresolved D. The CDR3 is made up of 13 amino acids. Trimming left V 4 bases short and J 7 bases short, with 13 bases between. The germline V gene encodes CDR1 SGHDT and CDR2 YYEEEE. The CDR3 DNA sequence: TGTGCCAGCAGCGGAGCAACTTCGTATACGCAGTATTTT. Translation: CASSGATSYTQYF.

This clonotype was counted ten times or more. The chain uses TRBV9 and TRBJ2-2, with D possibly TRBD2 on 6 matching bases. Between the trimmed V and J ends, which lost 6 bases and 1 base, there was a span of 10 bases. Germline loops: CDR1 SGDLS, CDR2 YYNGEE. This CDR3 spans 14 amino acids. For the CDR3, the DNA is TGTGCCAGCATGGAGGGAGGGAACACCGGGGAGCTGTTTTTT. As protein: CASMEGGNTGELFF.

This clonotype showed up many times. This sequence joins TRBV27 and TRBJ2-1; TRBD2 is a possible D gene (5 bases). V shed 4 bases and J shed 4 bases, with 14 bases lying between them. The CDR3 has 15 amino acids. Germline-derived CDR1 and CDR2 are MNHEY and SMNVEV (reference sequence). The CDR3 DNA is TGTGCCAGCAGTTCACTACGCGGGTTGTACAATGAGCAGTTCTTC. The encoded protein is CASSSLRGLYNEQFF.

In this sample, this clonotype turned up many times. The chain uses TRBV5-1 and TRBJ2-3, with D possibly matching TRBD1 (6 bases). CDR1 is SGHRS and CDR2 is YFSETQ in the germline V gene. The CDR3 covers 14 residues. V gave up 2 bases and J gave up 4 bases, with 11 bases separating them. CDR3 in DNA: TGCGCCAGCAGCTTACTACAGGGACCAGATACGCAGTATTTT. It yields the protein CASSLLQGPDTQYF. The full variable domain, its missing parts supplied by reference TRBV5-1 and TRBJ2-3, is KAGVTQTPRYLIKTRGQQVTLSCSPISGHRSVSWYQQTPGQGLQFLFEYFSETQRNKGNFPGRFSGRQFSNSRSEMNVSTLELGDSALYLCASSLLQGPDTQYFGPGTRLTVL.